This T cell receptor (beta chain) was captured in a study of shared clonotypes between healthy human individuals. Looking at the study overall: The composition of the donors was a couple of women and a few men aged 18 to 49.

V gave up 4 bases and J gave up 9 bases, with 18 bases separating them. This CDR3 comprises 14 residues. Germline CDR1 and CDR2: MDHEN and SYDVKM. The authors' processing: ImmunoSEQ yielded junction-only sequences lacking quality scores, so filtering differed. Only in-frame clones appear in the TCRdb table, and some are missing; sequencing was by immunoSEQ multiplex PCR. That table furnishes V, J and clone size, whereas the DNA furnished D and trimming. The data hold nearly 750,000 clones, with around 70% observed a single time. The chain employs TRBV28 and TRBJ2-5; D unclear. Sequencing was done on a sample of memory CD4+ T cells sorted from blood. Subset: CD45RA-negative fraction. This clonotype was obtained from a woman aged 25-40 years in good health. The CDR3 is CASSSSPGYEAQYF. Here the CDR3 DNA reads TGTGCCAGCAGTTCGAGCCCGGGTTACGAGGCCCAGTACTTC.